This is a list of T cell receptor beta chains from one sample in a study of Tregs in tolerant kidney transplant recipients. TCRdb's copy holds only in-frame clones and misses some; the assay was immunoSEQ multiplex PCR. The profile shows roughly 49,000 clones, about 89% of them singletons. The sequenced sample consisted of Tregs from blood. The receptors stem from a human donor in good health. CDR3s include the opening cysteine and the closing phenylalanine or tryptophan. Clone size, where shown, is once, few, many, or a class for clones that have expanded.

cdr3_aa: CASSLGFYEQYF
v_call: TRBV5-1
j_call: TRBJ2-7
clone_size: once

cdr3_aa: CAVDRDRKGGNYGYTF
v_call: TRBV2
j_call: TRBJ1-2
clone_size: .

cdr3_aa: CASSLGRGIRETQYF
v_call: TRBV7-3
j_call: TRBJ2-5
clone_size: .

cdr3_aa: CASSNPDRGLSEAFF
v_call: TRBV19
j_call: TRBJ1-1
clone_size: few

cdr3_aa: CASSLGAGTDTQYF
v_call: TRBV5-1
j_call: TRBJ2-3
clone_size: .

cdr3_aa: CASSPGTGRDSYTYEQYF
v_call: TRBV18
j_call: TRBJ2-7
clone_size: .

cdr3_aa: CASGLQPQHF
v_call: TRBV2
j_call: TRBJ1-5
clone_size: .

cdr3_aa: CASSPPGTGLTLTEAFF
v_call: TRBV18
j_call: TRBJ1-1
clone_size: .

cdr3_aa: CASSTSGADTQYF
v_call: TRBV18
j_call: TRBJ2-3
clone_size: .

cdr3_aa: CASADSFNEKLFF
v_call: TRBV5-1
j_call: TRBJ1-4
clone_size: .